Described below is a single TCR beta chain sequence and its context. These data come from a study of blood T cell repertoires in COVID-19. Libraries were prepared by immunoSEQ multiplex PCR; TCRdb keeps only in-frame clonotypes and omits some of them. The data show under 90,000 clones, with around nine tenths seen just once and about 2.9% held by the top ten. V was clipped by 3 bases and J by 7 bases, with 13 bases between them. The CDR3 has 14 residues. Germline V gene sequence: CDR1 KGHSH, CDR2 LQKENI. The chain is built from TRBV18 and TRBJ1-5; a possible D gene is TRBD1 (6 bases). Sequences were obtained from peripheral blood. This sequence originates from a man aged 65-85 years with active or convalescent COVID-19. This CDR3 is CASSPVDSGQPQHF. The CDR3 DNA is TGTGCCAGCTCACCTGTGGACAGTGGACAGCCCCAGCATTTT.